The sequence of this T cell receptor (beta chain) was determined in a study of T cells expressing NK-cell markers. The length of the CDR3 is 11 residues. The germline gives CDR1 DFQATT, CDR2 SNEGSKA (reference sequence). TCRdb reworked the 5' RACE reads into one entry per CDR3 protein, no DNA. The repertoire table contains 400,000 to 550,000 distinct CDR3 sequences. Study-wide results and limits: Several donors' CD3+CD56-NKG2C+ cells were dominated by the same clonotypes. Several donors had dominant NKG2C+ clonotypes that comprised about 1.0-7.0% of their CD8+ T cells.

With regard to this clonotype: What it binds is unknown.

Sequencing used blood T cells: a sorted CD56 or NKG2C T cell subset, CD4+ or CD8+ T cells, or bulk PBMC T cells (not recorded which). This sequence was found in a woman between 18 and 70 years old in good health. V gene TRBV20-1 combines with J gene TRBJ2-7; the TCRdb D gene call, TRBD2, has no DNA to confirm it. The CDR3 spells CSARGLKEQYF.